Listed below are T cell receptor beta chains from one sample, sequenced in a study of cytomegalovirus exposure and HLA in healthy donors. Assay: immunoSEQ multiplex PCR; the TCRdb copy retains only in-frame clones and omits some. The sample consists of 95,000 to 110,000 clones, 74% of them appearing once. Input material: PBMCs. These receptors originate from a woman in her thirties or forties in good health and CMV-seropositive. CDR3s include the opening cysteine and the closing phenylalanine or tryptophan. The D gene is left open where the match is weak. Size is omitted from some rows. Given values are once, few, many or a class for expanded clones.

TGTGCCAGTAGTATACCCAGCTCGGGCAATGAGCAGTTCTTC	CASSIPSSGNEQFF	TRBV19	-	TRBJ2-1	-
TGTGCCACCGGACAGGGAACCTACGAGCAGTACTTC	CATGQGTYEQYF	TRBV19	TRBD1	TRBJ2-7	medium-sized
TGCGCCAGCAGCCAAGAGAGACAGGCCGGAGCTTTCTTT	CASSQERQAGAFF	TRBV4-1	-	TRBJ1-1	-
TGTGCCAGCAGTTACTCGAGGCCGACAGGGAATCAGCCCCAGCATTTT	CASSYSRPTGNQPQHF	TRBV6-5	TRBD1	TRBJ1-5	-
TGTGCCAGCGCGGGCCAGAGCACAGATACGCAGTATTTT	CASAGQSTDTQYF	TRBV25-1	-	TRBJ2-3	-
TGCGCCAGCAGCTTGGGACTAGCGGGGGCCAGCACAGATACGCAGTATTTT	CASSLGLAGASTDTQYF	TRBV5-1	TRBD2	TRBJ2-3	few
TGTGCCAGCTCACCAGGAGTCTCCTACGAGCAGTACTTC	CASSPGVSYEQYF	TRBV18	-	TRBJ2-7	once
TGTGCCAGCAGCGGGGGACAGTCACATTCACCCCTCCACTTT	CASSGGQSHSPLHF	TRBV7-2	TRBD1	TRBJ1-6	-
TGTGCCAGCAGCTCCGGGACATCGACTTACGAGCAGTACTTC	CASSSGTSTYEQYF	TRBV7-9	-	TRBJ2-7	-
TGTGCCAGTAGTATCCAGGAGGCGAGCACTGAAGCTTTCTTT	CASSIQEASTEAFF	TRBV19	-	TRBJ1-1	-
TGTGCCAGCAGCTTGGCTAGCGGGGCCTACGAGCAGTACTTC	CASSLASGAYEQYF	TRBV5-5	TRBD2	TRBJ2-7	-
TGTGCCTGGTCGCCCGGACAGGGAGGGATTACTGAAGCTTTCTTT	CAWSPGQGGITEAFF	TRBV30	TRBD1	TRBJ1-1	-
TGTGCCAGCACCAGGACTCACCAAGAGACCCAGTACTTC	CASTRTHQETQYF	TRBV2	-	TRBJ2-5	-
TGTGCCAGCAGTTCCTCATGGCAAGACGAGCAGTACTTC	CASSSSWQDEQYF	TRBV6-9	-	TRBJ2-7	-
TGTGCCAGCAGCCCGAGGGGGTGGACTAGCGGGGCGTACTTC	CASSPRGWTSGAYF	TRBV7-2	TRBD2	TRBJ2-5	-
TGTGCCATCAGTGCTGGACTAGCCCCAGACCCAGATACGCAGTATTTT	CAISAGLAPDPDTQYF	TRBV10-3	TRBD2	TRBJ2-3	once
TGTGCCAGCAGTTATCAGGGGGCGGCTGGCTACACCTTC	CASSYQGAAGYTF	TRBV6-5	TRBD1	TRBJ1-2	-
TGTGCCAGCAGCACCCGGCGGGGGCCGAACACTGAAGCTTTCTTT	CASSTRRGPNTEAFF	TRBV2	-	TRBJ1-1	-
TGTGCCAGTAGTCCAGTTCCGGGACAGGGGGCGCATGGCTACACCTTC	CASSPVPGQGAHGYTF	TRBV19	TRBD1	TRBJ1-2	-
TGTGCCATCAGTGAGTCGACGGGTAGCGAGACCCAGTACTTC	CAISESTGSETQYF	TRBV10-3	-	TRBJ2-5	-
TGTGCCAGCAGCCCTGGGAGCGAGCAAGAGACCCAGTACTTC	CASSPGSEQETQYF	TRBV14	-	TRBJ2-5	few
TGTGCCAGCAGCCAAGATACTAGCGGGGGCCTAACAGATACGCAGTATTTT	CASSQDTSGGLTDTQYF	TRBV4-2	TRBD2	TRBJ2-3	-
TGTGCCTGGAGTAACGGGGGGGGTTACAATGAGCAGTTCTTC	CAWSNGGGYNEQFF	TRBV30	TRBD2	TRBJ2-1	-
TGTGCCAGTAGACTCCACCGACAGGCTAACGAGGTCTCCTTCGAGCGTTATGGCTACACCTTC	CASRLHRQANEVSFERYGYTF	TRBV19	-	TRBJ1-2	-
TGTGCCAGCAGCGGGGGGATCAATCAGCCCCAGCATTTT	CASSGGINQPQHF	TRBV4-2	-	TRBJ1-5	-
TGTGCCAGCAGCTTATCGTCGACTGGTACAGATACGCAGTATTTT	CASSLSSTGTDTQYF	TRBV7-8	-	TRBJ2-3	once
TGCGCCAGCAGCGGAGTGGGAGCGGGGGGGGAGACCCAGTACTTC	CASSGVGAGGETQYF	TRBV4-1	TRBD2	TRBJ2-5	once
TGTGCCAGCAGCCAAGGGGGTGCGAGGACTGAAGCTTTCTTT	CASSQGGARTEAFF	TRBV7-3	-	TRBJ1-1	few
TGTGCCAGCAGTTCGCCGAGCGGGGGAGGACATGCCGAGCAGTACTTC	CASSSPSGGGHAEQYF	TRBV28	TRBD2	TRBJ2-7	-
TGTGCCAGCAGACTCAACCGCGTCTCTGGAAACACCATATATTTT	CASRLNRVSGNTIYF	TRBV6-5	-	TRBJ1-3	-
TGCGCCAGCAGCACCGAACCGACAGGGCAGAATGAAAAACTGTTTTTT	CASSTEPTGQNEKLFF	TRBV5-1	TRBD1	TRBJ1-4	-